This T cell receptor (beta chain) appears in the sequencing data of a study of CXCR3-negative and CXCR3-positive naive CD8 T cells. Notes on the study in general: Partial loss of CXCR3 expression followed cryopreservation; most assays used fresh PBMCs. Naive cells that were CXCR3-negative or CXCR3-positive used TRBV-TRBJ genes alike, while memory cells diverged.

This clonotype is labeled large based on frequency. Its cognate antigen is unknown. In triplicate, each CD8+ T cell subset was sorted at a few hundred thousand cells per replicate. Germline V gene data show CDR1 as MNHEY and CDR2 as SMNVEV (reference sequence). The CDR3 contains 15 residues. Libraries were UMI-labeled 5' RACE TRB cDNA. TCRdb reworked the 5' RACE reads into one entry per CDR3 protein, no DNA. The table lists about 30,000 distinct CDR3 sequences, with 9.5% to 13% in the top ten. This rearrangement joins TRBV27 to TRBJ2-1; TCRdb picks TRBD1, but there is no DNA to check that call. Sequenced sample: memory CD8+ T cells from blood. The source is a human donor in good health. Some clones in this sample may be carry-over from other donors' samples. CDR3 region: CASSPAPTGHNEQFF.